The 7 T cell receptor beta chains presented below share a single source sample, sequenced in a study of monozygotic twins with inflammatory bowel disease. For each CDR3 protein, TCRdb gives one entry from its re-call of the 5' RACE reads, without DNA. This sample's table has roughly 150,000 distinct CDR3 sequences. Material for sequencing was blood. The receptors derive from a human donor with ulcerative colitis or Crohn's disease, or a healthy co-twin of an affected twin (not recorded which).

V usage is TRBV6-2 or TRBV6-3 and J usage is TRBJ2-1; checking the TCRdb D call of TRBD1 is not possible without DNA. Germline V gene data show CDR1 as MNHEY and CDR2 as SVGEGT. CDR3 size: 14 residues. The CDR3 sequence is CASSRFGALNEQFF.

This chain links TRBV15 with TRBJ1-5; TCRdb indicates TRBD1, and absent DNA this call remains unverified. In germline, CDR1 is LNHNV, CDR2 YYDKDF (reference sequence). The CDR3 spans 15 residues. CDR3 protein: CATRYLQGDNQPQHF.

The gene calls are TRBV20-1 and TRBJ1-2. The CDR3 consists of 14 residues. Germline CDR1 and CDR2: DFQATT and SNEGSKA (reference sequence). CDR3 residues: CSARDRVSPRFPNF.

This CDR3 reads CASSVGGADPSYNEQFF. The chain carries TRBV5-1 and TRBJ2-1; the TCRdb call, TRBD1, lacks DNA for checking. This CDR3 is 17 amino acids long. Per germline, CDR1 SGHRS and CDR2 YFSETQ.

This chain connects TRBV6-1 to TRBJ1-2; there is no DNA to check the TCRdb D call of TRBD1. The length of the CDR3 is 14 residues. Germline values: CDR1 MNHNS, CDR2 SASEGT. Here the CDR3 reads CASRPGQGVLGYTF.

The rearrangement uses TRBV4-3 and TRBJ1-1. The CDR3 consists of 15 residues. Germline V gene lookup returns CDR1 LGHNA and CDR2 YSLEER. CDR3 loop: CASSQDGIENTEAFF.

The chain is built from TRBV12-3 or TRBV12-4 and TRBJ1-6; TCRdb picks TRBD1, but there is no DNA to check that call. The CDR3 length is 15 residues. CDR3 region: CASSPRQGQRSPLHF.